These 2 T cell receptor beta chains share one sample of origin, sequenced in a study of cytomegalovirus exposure and HLA in healthy donors. TCRdb keeps only in-frame clones here, not all; method: immunoSEQ multiplex PCR. The data show 150,000 or so clones, with 80% to 90% seen just once and around 24% held by the top ten. Sample: PBMCs. Receptors originate from a man younger than 35 in good health and CMV-seropositive.

The sample holds one count of this clone. The chain couples TRBV27 to TRBJ2-1; TRBD2 matches at 8 bases. The CDR3 loop spans 15 amino acids. With 6 bases clipped from V and 7 bases from J, the junction kept 11 bases outside the gene matches. Germline CDR1 and CDR2: MNHEY and SMNVEV (reference sequence). The CDR3 nucleotides are TGTGCCAGCAGCCTAGGGGCGGGGGGACAAAATGAGCAGTTCTTC. Its translation is CASSLGAGGQNEQFF.

The CDR3 loop reads CASSYGIMGAGVKLFF. CDR3 nucleotide sequence: TGTGCCAGCAGTTACGGGATTATGGGGGCTGGCGTAAAACTGTTTTTT. This chain uses TRBV6-6 with TRBJ1-4; tentatively, D is TRBD1 (6 bases). V gave up 2 bases and J gave up 10 bases, with 20 bases separating them. Germline CDR1 and CDR2: MNHNY and SVGAGI (reference sequence). This CDR3 has 16 amino acids.